Detailed here is one T cell receptor beta chain. This entry belongs to a study of T cell changes during pregnancy in multiple sclerosis. Some clones are missing from TCRdb's copy, which holds only in-frame ones; the method was immunoSEQ multiplex PCR. This repertoire shows around 39,000 clones, over 75% found once; its top ten account for 4.1%. Sample: CD8+ T cells from peripheral blood mononuclear cells, taken in the first trimester of pregnancy. The receptor comes from a female donor with multiple sclerosis, enrolled in a pregnancy study.

The CDR3 sequence is CASSLGQLNTGELFF. The CDR3 nucleotides are TGTGCCAGCAGCCTGGGACAGTTGAACACCGGGGAGCTGTTTTTT. The rearrangement uses TRBV14 and TRBJ2-2; 7 nucleotides line up with TRBD1. The CDR3 has 15 amino acids. J lost 1 base, V lost 4 bases, and 3 bases had no gene match. Looked up from germline, CDR1 is SGHDN and CDR2 is FVKESK.